The rows below give T cell receptor beta chains drawn from one sample of a study of blood T cell repertoires in COVID-19. Clones were read by immunoSEQ multiplex PCR, and TCRdb kept only the in-frame ones, dropping some. The sample consists of 110,000 to 150,000 clones, about 87% of them appearing once. Sequencing was carried out using peripheral blood. The source is a human donor in a cohort sampled during active COVID-19. Each CDR3 is given with its conserved first and last residue. The D gene is left open where the match is weak. Not all rows give a size; the values are once, few, many and, for expanded clones, a class.

NA	TRBJ2-5	NA	TRBV7-3	TGTGCCAGCAGCCTCATTGGTGGCGAGACCCAGTACTTC	CASSLIGGETQYF
NA	TRBJ1-6	NA	TRBV12-5	TGTGCTAGTGGTTTGGTAATGGGACTACTAGATTCACCCCTCCACTTT	CASGLVMGLLDSPLHF
NA	TRBJ2-3	TRBD1	TRBV5-1	TGCGCCAGCAGCTTGGAGGGGACAGGGGGCACAGATACGCAGTATTTT	CASSLEGTGGTDTQYF
NA	TRBJ2-2	NA	TRBV7-9	TGTGCCAGCAGCGGTGTTAGTGTGGAGCTGTTTTTT	CASSGVSVELFF
NA	TRBJ1-2	TRBD1	TRBV7-2	TGTGCCAGCAGCCTAATGAGCCGGGACAGGGGAAGTGGCTACACCTTC	CASSLMSRDRGSGYTF
NA	TRBJ2-3	NA	TRBV7-3	TGTGCCAGCAGCAGACCACGAAAAAGGGAGGTCGGCACAGATACGCAGTATTTT	CASSRPRKREVGTDTQYF
NA	TRBJ2-1	NA	TRBV7-2	TGTGCCAGCAGCGCCGACAGGTCTTACTCCTACAATGAGCAGTTCTTC	CASSADRSYSYNEQFF
NA	TRBJ1-2	NA	TRBV5-4	TGTGCCAGCAGCTTGGACAGGGCCAACTATGGCTACACCTTC	CASSLDRANYGYTF
NA	TRBJ2-2	TRBD2	TRBV5-1	TGCGCCAGCAAGGAACGAGCGGGGATGAACACCGGGGAGCTGTTTTTT	CASKERAGMNTGELFF
NA	TRBJ2-4	NA	TRBV2	TGTGCCAGCAGTGAGGCCCAGGACATTCAGTACTTC	CASSEAQDIQYF
NA	TRBJ2-1	NA	TRBV2	TGTGCCAGCAGTTCGGACAGAAACAATGAGCAGTTCTTC	CASSSDRNNEQFF
NA	TRBJ2-1	TRBD2	TRBV29-1	TGCAGCGTTGCGGTTGGCGCGGGGGAGTGGCGCGATGAGCAGTTCTTC	CSVAVGAGEWRDEQFF
NA	TRBJ1-2	NA	TRBV5-6	TGTGCCAGCAGCCCAGGTCCTTCTAACTATGGCTACACCTTC	CASSPGPSNYGYTF
NA	TRBJ2-1	TRBD2	TRBV28	TGTGCCAGCAGAGCAGTAGCGGGGGTCTCCTACAATGAGCAGTTCTTC	CASRAVAGVSYNEQFF
NA	TRBJ2-6	TRBD2	TRBV7-8	TGTGCCAGCAGCCCGCTCGGAGCGGGACTTGCTGGGGCCAACGTCCTGACTTTC	CASSPLGAGLAGANVLTF
NA	TRBJ2-2	NA	TRBV11-2	TGTGCCAGCAGCTCGGGACAGAACACCGGGGAGCTGTTTTTT	CASSSGQNTGELFF
NA	TRBJ2-2	TRBD1	TRBV24-1	TGTGCCACCAGTGAGAGGGACAGGTGGACCGGGGAGCTGTTTTTT	CATSERDRWTGELFF
NA	TRBJ2-3	NA	TRBV19	TGTGCCAGTAGTATGCGGCTGCCTCCGGATACGCAGTATTTT	CASSMRLPPDTQYF
few	TRBJ1-2	NA	TRBV3-1/TRBV3-2	TGTGCCAGCAGCCAAGGTGTACAGGCATCCTATGGCTACACCTTC	CASSQGVQASYGYTF
NA	TRBJ1-3	NA	TRBV18	TGTGCCAGCTCGCCGACAGTTATCTCTGGAAACACCATATATTTT	CASSPTVISGNTIYF
NA	TRBJ2-1	TRBD2	TRBV10-2	TGCGCCAGCAGGGGGACAGGGACCGTCGGGACTAGCGGGAGGACCCTTAGCTCCTACAATGAGCAGTTCTTC	CASRGTGTVGTSGRTLSSYNEQFF
NA	TRBJ1-2	TRBD1	TRBV10-3	TGTGCCATCAGTGAGTCGGAGACAGGGGGCCTCTATGGCTACACCTTC	CAISESETGGLYGYTF
NA	TRBJ2-1	TRBD2	TRBV19	TGTGCCAGTAGTGCCGGGACTAGGAGGAATGAGCAGTTCTTC	CASSAGTRRNEQFF
NA	TRBJ1-2	TRBD1	TRBV7-9	TGTGCCAGCAGCCCCTCCGAGGGGGCCAGCGGCTACACCTTC	CASSPSEGASGYTF
NA	TRBJ1-6	NA	TRBV7-2	TGTGCCAGCAGCTTGGGGGCCGATTCACCCCTCCACTTT	CASSLGADSPLHF
once	TRBJ2-5	NA	TRBV28	TGTGCCAGCAGTTTATCGTACCAAGAGACCCAGTACTTC	CASSLSYQETQYF